This T cell receptor (beta chain) appears in the sequencing data of a study of T cell repertoires in cytomegalovirus infection. Across the whole study: Signatures in public TCR beta sequences pointed to both CMV infection and matching HLA type.

In the case of this clonotype: Antigen specificity is unknown.

TCRdb used MiXCR to reprocess the reads, holding one entry per CDR3 protein. The table shows more than 250,000 distinct CDR3 sequences, with roughly an eighth occurring only once. Findings and caveats of the study: HLA-C-restricted CMV-specific TCR beta clonotypes were dominant in the ex vivo response. Frequencies of public TCR beta families were cumulated, and this identified carriers of CMV plus the relevant HLA.

The junction had 5 bases not matched to a gene; V was cut back by 2 bases and J by 5 bases. The CDR3 is made up of 14 amino acids. CDR1 and CDR2 (germline): MDHEN, SYDVKM. Specimen: PBMCs. The TCR sequence derives from a human donor in good health (CMV status not recorded). Some clones in this sample may be carry-over from other donors' samples. The chain joins TRBV28 to TRBJ2-5; 7 bases map to TRBD1. CDR3 DNA: TGTGCCAGCAGTTTACTAGGGGGCGAGGAGACCCAGTACTTC. Its protein is CASSLLGGEETQYF.